This T cell receptor (beta chain) was recorded in a study of control samples from healthy donors and cancer patients. Measured with immunoSEQ multiplex PCR; TCRdb has only the in-frame clones, and not every one. The data show 100,000 to 150,000 clones, with roughly 95% seen just once and about 4% held by the top ten. This CDR3 contains 9 residues. Germline V gives CDR1 SGHVS, CDR2 FQNEAQ. The origin of this receptor is a man aged 25-40 years in good health. Specimen: blood. This chain links TRBV7-8 with TRBJ1-6; D uncertain. CDR3 DNA sequence: TGTGCGGCCCCCTCACCCCTCCACTTT. This encodes CAAPSPLHF.